One sample yielded the 26 T cell receptor beta chains listed below, sequenced in a study of memory CD4+ T cells and cytomegalovirus serostatus. Single viable CD3+CD4+CD8-CD45RO+ cells were sorted as the memory CD4+ T cells. Sequencing was performed with immunoSEQ multiplex PCR; in TCRdb, only in-frame clones are kept and a portion is missing. The data show around 32,000 clones, with about 75% seen just once and 0.63% held by the top ten. Sequencing was performed on memory CD4+ T cells from blood. All receptors derive from an adult in good health and CMV-seronegative. Some clones in this sample may be carry-over from other donors' samples.

The chain carries TRBV13 and TRBJ2-5, with TRBD1 as a possible D gene (6 bases). In germline, CDR1 is PRHDT, CDR2 FYEKMQ (reference sequence). The V end lost 3 bases, the J end lost 2 bases, and 10 bases lay between the germline ends. There are 14 residues in the CDR3. The CDR3 DNA reads TGTGCCAGCAGCTTGGGCAGGGGACAAGAGACCCAGTACTTC. Protein product: CASSLGRGQETQYF.

Concerning this clone itself: Relative to the germline gene, one junction end is altered; a read error may explain this. The CDR3 reads CASSLAHLDEQYF. The CDR3 nucleotides are TGTGCTAGCAGCTTAGCTCACCTGGACGAGCAGTACTTC. V gene TRBV7-7 combines with J gene TRBJ2-7; D remains unclear. CDR3 length equals 13 residues. Germline V gene sequence: CDR1 SSHAT, CDR2 FNYEAQ (reference sequence).

The chain uses TRBV19 and TRBJ1-2, with 12 bases aligning to TRBD1. CDR1 is LNHDA and CDR2 is SQIVND in the germline V gene (reference sequence). Trimming removed 8 bases from V and 6 bases from J; junction bases left unmatched: 10. This CDR3 spans 15 amino acids. The CDR3 DNA is TGTGCCAGTCGAAGCGGGACAGGGGGCGCGCATGGCTACACCTTC. Translation: CASRSGTGGAHGYTF.

V and J are TRBV11-2 and TRBJ2-5; 11 bases line up with TRBD2. With 1 base clipped from V and 5 bases from J, the junction kept 12 bases outside the gene matches. The CDR3 is made up of 18 amino acids. The germline CDR1 and CDR2 sequences are SGHAT and FQNNGV. The CDR3 spells CASSLGTSGFLGGETQYF. The CDR3 DNA reads as TGTGCCAGCAGCTTAGGGACTAGCGGGTTCCTCGGTGGGGAGACCCAGTACTTC. Together with reference TRBV11-2 and TRBJ2-5, the CDR3 gives the full variable domain: EAGVAQSPRYKIIEKRQSVAFWCNPISGHATLYWYQQILGQGPKLLIQFQNNGVVDDSQLPKDRFSAERLKGVDSTLKIQPAKLEDSAVYLCASSLGTSGFLGGETQYFGPGTRLLVL.

V and J are TRBV28 and TRBJ1-2, with D maybe TRBD1 (5 bases). Germline V gene lookup returns CDR1 MDHEN and CDR2 SYDVKM. The CDR3 length is 14 residues. Deletions cut 3 bases from V and 5 bases from J, with 13 bases between. The CDR3, as DNA: TGTGCCAGCAGTTTGGGGGTTCCCCTTTATGGCTACACCTTC. Translated, it gives CASSLGVPLYGYTF.

This clone was recorded only once. The chain uses TRBV29-1 and TRBJ2-1, with a weak D call TRBD2 (5 bases). Germline V CDR1 and CDR2: SQVTM, ANQGSEA. There are 13 residues in the CDR3. The germline V and J ends were trimmed by 4 bases and 1 base, with 8 bases remaining between them. CDR3 residues: CSVAWESYNEQFF. The CDR3 DNA reads TGCAGCGTTGCCTGGGAGTCCTACAATGAGCAGTTCTTC.

Only a few counts were recorded for this clone. The gene calls are TRBV30 and TRBJ2-3; tentatively, D is TRBD2 (6 bases). V was clipped by 6 bases and J by 0 bases, with 13 bases between them. Germline V CDR1 and CDR2: GTSNPN, SVGIG (reference sequence). The CDR3 covers 14 residues. The CDR3 reads CACRGTLSTDTQYF. The CDR3 bases are TGTGCCTGCAGAGGGACTCTGAGCACAGATACGCAGTATTTT.

The chain recombines TRBV7-2 with TRBJ1-1; D possibly corresponds to TRBD1 (6 bases). CDR3 length: 14 amino acids. CDR1 and CDR2 (germline): SGHTA, FQGNSA. With 1 base removed from V and 8 bases from J, the gap between germline ends came to 14 bases. CDR3 DNA: TGTGCCAGCAGCTTAGGGGTGGCAGGGGCAGAAGCTTTCTTT. Translation: CASSLGVAGAEAFF. Full variable domain (outside the CDR3, taken from reference TRBV7-2 and TRBJ1-1): GAGVSQSPSNKVTEKGKDVELRCDPISGHTALYWYRQSLGQGLEFLIYFQGNSAPDKSGLPSDRFSAERTGGSVSTLTIQRTQQEDSAVYLCASSLGVAGAEAFFGQGTRLTVV.

This chain joins TRBV7-8 and TRBJ1-6; D call uncertain. Germline assignment: CDR1 SGHVS and CDR2 FQNEAQ. This CDR3 is built from 15 residues. V was cut by 3 bases and J by 6 bases, with 12 bases left in between. CDR3 sequence: CASSFLSESNSPLHF. For the CDR3, the DNA is TGTGCCAGCAGCTTTTTGAGCGAGTCTAATTCACCCCTCCACTTT. Supplemented by reference TRBV7-8 and TRBJ1-6, the full variable domain reads GAGVSQSPRYKVAKRGQDVALRCDPISGHVSLFWYQQALGQGPEFLTYFQNEAQLDKSGLPSDRFFAERPEGSVSTLKIQRTQQEDSAVYLCASSFLSESNSPLHFGNGTRLTVT.

This clone has only one observation. The chain recombines TRBV4-3 with TRBJ1-2; D is undetermined. V lost 0 bases and J lost 3, with 14 bases in between. In germline, CDR1 is LGHNA, CDR2 YSLEER. The CDR3 loop spans 16 amino acids. The CDR3 here is CASSQDGLSGYYGYTF. CDR3 DNA: TGCGCCAGCAGCCAAGACGGGTTAAGCGGATACTATGGCTACACCTTC.

The genes are TRBV14 and TRBJ1-3; D is perhaps TRBD1 (6 bases). The CDR3 spans 14 residues. Looked up from germline, CDR1 is SGHDN and CDR2 is FVKESK. The ends were cut back, 6 bases at V and 2 bases at J, with 11 bases in the middle. The CDR3 region is CASRTGAPGNTIYF. The CDR3 region has the DNA TGTGCCAGCAGGACAGGTGCCCCTGGAAACACCATATATTTT.

This clone was counted only a few times. The rearrangement joins TRBV12-5 to TRBJ1-1; no definite D call. Trimming shortened V by 1 base and J by 5 bases, and 5 bases separated the two germline ends. CDR1 is LGHNT, CDR2 FRNRAP, per germline. The CDR3 runs to 12 residues. The DNA of the CDR3 is TGTGCTAGTGGTTTGGATTGGACTGAAGCTTTCTTT. Protein product: CASGLDWTEAFF.

This clone was found a few times. The rearrangement uses TRBV19 and TRBJ1-5; 7 bases agree with TRBD1. In germline, CDR1 is LNHDA, CDR2 SQIVND (reference sequence). The junction had 6 bases not matched to a gene; V was cut back by 10 bases and J by 3 bases. The CDR3 runs 13 residues. The CDR3 sequence: CATRGQHNQPQHF. Here the CDR3 DNA reads TGTGCCACCCGGGGACAGCACAATCAGCCCCAGCATTTT.

The rearrangement joins TRBV2 to TRBJ1-4; perhaps TRBD1 as D (5 bases). Germline V gene sequence: CDR1 SNHLY, CDR2 FYNNEI. This CDR3 region has 16 residues. The ends were cut back, 1 base at V and 6 bases at J, with 15 bases in the middle. CDR3 nucleotides: TGTGCCAGCAGTGAAGGTACGAGGGGAGGAGATGAAAAACTGTTTTTT. It specifies CASSEGTRGGDEKLFF.

The chain joins TRBV21-1 to TRBJ1-3. TRBV21-1 is assigned pseudogene status. The CDR3 length is 14 residues. CDR3 loop: CAREGFFSGNTIYF. CDR3 sequence (DNA): TGTGCCCGGGAGGGATTCTTCTCTGGAAACACCATATATTTT.

With respect to this clone: The junction and the germline gene differ at one end; a read error may be behind it. CDR3 in amino acids: CAGSYYGQFYEQYF. The DNA for the CDR3 is TGTGCCGGCAGCTATTACGGACAGTTCTACGAGCAGTACTTC. The chain joins TRBV5-6 to TRBJ2-7; the D gene is possibly TRBD1 (6 bases). Looked up from germline, CDR1 is SGHDT and CDR2 is YYEEEE. The CDR3 is made up of 14 amino acids.

This chain links TRBV23-1 with TRBJ2-7; D possibly matches TRBD1 or TRBD2 (6 bases each). TRBV23-1 is flagged as an ORF with uncertain function. The CDR3 is 12 residues long. In DNA, the CDR3 is TGCCTCGGGGGCCAGGGTTCCTACGAGCAGTACTTC. Its translation: CLGGQGSYEQYF.

Only a few counts were recorded for this clone. V gene TRBV30 combines with J gene TRBJ2-2; D remains ambiguous. The germline V gene encodes CDR1 GTSNPN and CDR2 SVGIG (reference sequence). Trimming pared 4 bases from V and 6 bases from J, leaving 9 bases between. The CDR3 runs to 12 residues. CDR3 coding DNA: TGTGCCTGGAAGATACCGGCCGGGGAGCTGTTTTTT. This sequence encodes CAWKIPAGELFF.

The chain links TRBV28 to TRBJ1-5; 7 positions match TRBD1. Germline V gene lookup returns CDR1 MDHEN and CDR2 SYDVKM. This CDR3 is built from 19 residues. Trimming cost V 5 bases and J 0 bases; bases outside gene matches: 16. The CDR3 loop is CASSSQTGQNPYSNQPQHF. The CDR3 coding sequence is TGTGCCAGCAGTAGTCAGACAGGGCAAAACCCATATAGCAATCAGCCCCAGCATTTT.

The chain recombines TRBV12-5 with TRBJ2-7; 8 bases agree with TRBD1. The CDR3 consists of 16 residues. Trimming cost V 2 bases and J 1 base; bases outside gene matches: 7. The V gene's germline CDR1 is LGHNT and CDR2 FRNRAP. CDR3 in DNA: TGTGCTAGTGGTTTGACGGGACAGGCTAGATCCTACGAGCAGTACTTC. Residues: CASGLTGQARSYEQYF.

This clone appeared a few times. The gene calls are TRBV10-2 and TRBJ1-2, with a tentative D call TRBD1 (5 bases). V was shortened by 2 bases and J by 1 base, with 11 bases between the two germline ends. This CDR3 contains 15 residues. Germline V gives CDR1 WSHSY, CDR2 SAAADI. The CDR3, as DNA: TGCGCCAGCAGTGAGACCTCAGGGATTAACTATGGCTACACCTTC. Translating it yields CASSETSGINYGYTF.

The chain carries TRBV10-2 and TRBJ1-2; TRBD1 aligns across 9 bases. V lost 3 bases, J lost 8 bases, and 7 bases stayed unmatched. The CDR3 has 14 residues. Germline values: CDR1 WSHSY, CDR2 SAAADI. This chain's CDR3 is CASSDYTGGRGYTF. The CDR3, as DNA: TGCGCCAGCAGTGATTACACAGGGGGCAGAGGCTACACCTTC.

This clone has only a few counts. The chain uses TRBV11-2 and TRBJ1-4, with D possibly being TRBD1 (6 bases). V lost 4 bases to trimming and J lost 8 bases, with 11 bases between them. The germline CDR1 and CDR2 sequences are SGHAT and FQNNGV. The CDR3 runs 13 residues. The CDR3 DNA reads TGTGCCAGCAGCTACGGGGGCTCCGAAAAACTGTTTTTT. It encodes CASSYGGSEKLFF.

V and J are TRBV7-9 and TRBJ2-7; 10 bases map to TRBD1. The CDR3 has 16 amino acids. J was trimmed by 0 bases and V by 5 bases; bases with no gene match: 7. The germline gives CDR1 SEHNR, CDR2 FQNEAQ (reference sequence). CDR3 sequence: CASSTKTGGPSYEQYF. CDR3 coding DNA: TGTGCCAGCAGCACCAAGACAGGGGGCCCCTCCTACGAGCAGTACTTC.

The J gene is TRBJ2-4, the V gene TRBV5-4; tentative D call: TRBD1 (5 bases). With 4 bases removed from V and 4 bases from J, the gap between germline ends came to 15 bases. This CDR3 is 15 amino acids long. Per the germline V gene, CDR1 is SGHNT and CDR2 is YYREEE (reference sequence). The DNA of the CDR3 is TGTGCCAGCAGCCCCTCTGGGGCAGCAAAAAACATTCAGTACTTC. This translates into CASSPSGAAKNIQYF. Based on the CDR3 plus reference TRBV5-4 and TRBJ2-4, the full variable domain is ETGVTQSPTHLIKTRGQQVTLRCSSQSGHNTVSWYQQALGQGPQFIFQYYREEENGRGNFPPRFSGLQFPNYSSELNVNALELDDSALYLCASSPSGAAKNIQYFGAGTRLSVL.

The chain has TRBV28 and TRBJ1-3; 7 nucleotides align to TRBD1. The length of the CDR3 is 16 residues. Germline assignment: CDR1 MDHEN and CDR2 SYDVKM. Germline trimming cut 3 bases from V and 0 bases from J; bases unmatched to any gene: 5. CDR3 in DNA: TGTGCCAGCAGTTTGATGGGGGACAGCTCTGGAAACACCATATATTTT. It is translated as CASSLMGDSSGNTIYF.